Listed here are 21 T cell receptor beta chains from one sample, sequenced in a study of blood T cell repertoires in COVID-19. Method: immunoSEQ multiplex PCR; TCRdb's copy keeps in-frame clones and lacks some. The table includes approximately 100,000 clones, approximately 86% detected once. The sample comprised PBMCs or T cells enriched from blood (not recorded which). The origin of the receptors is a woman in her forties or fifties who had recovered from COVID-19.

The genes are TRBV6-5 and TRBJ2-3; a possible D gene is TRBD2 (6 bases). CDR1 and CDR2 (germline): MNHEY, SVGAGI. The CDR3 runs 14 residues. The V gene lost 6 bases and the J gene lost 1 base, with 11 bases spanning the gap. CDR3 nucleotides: TGTGCCAGCAGACAAGCGGGCGGCACAGATACGCAGTATTTT. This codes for CASRQAGGTDTQYF.

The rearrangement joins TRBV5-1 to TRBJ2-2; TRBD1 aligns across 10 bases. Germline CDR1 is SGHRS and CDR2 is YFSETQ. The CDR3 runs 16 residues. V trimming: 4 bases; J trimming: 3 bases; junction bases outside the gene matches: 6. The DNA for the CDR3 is TGCGCCAGCAGCAAGACAGGGGGCGCGGACACCGGGGAGCTGTTTTTT. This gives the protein CASSKTGGADTGELFF.

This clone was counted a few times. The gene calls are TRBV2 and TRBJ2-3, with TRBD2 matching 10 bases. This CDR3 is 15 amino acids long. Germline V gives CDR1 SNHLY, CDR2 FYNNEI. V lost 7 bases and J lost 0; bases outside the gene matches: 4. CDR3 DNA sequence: TGTGCCAGCACCGAGGGACTAGCGAGCACAGATACGCAGTATTTT. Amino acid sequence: CASTEGLASTDTQYF.

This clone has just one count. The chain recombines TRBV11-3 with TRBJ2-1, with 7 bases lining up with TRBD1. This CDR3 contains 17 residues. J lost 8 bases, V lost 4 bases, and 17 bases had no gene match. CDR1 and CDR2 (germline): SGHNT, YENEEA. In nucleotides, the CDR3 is TGTGCCAGCAGCTCCATATACCGGGACAGCCGTCATGATGAGCAGTTCTTC. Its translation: CASSSIYRDSRHDEQFF.

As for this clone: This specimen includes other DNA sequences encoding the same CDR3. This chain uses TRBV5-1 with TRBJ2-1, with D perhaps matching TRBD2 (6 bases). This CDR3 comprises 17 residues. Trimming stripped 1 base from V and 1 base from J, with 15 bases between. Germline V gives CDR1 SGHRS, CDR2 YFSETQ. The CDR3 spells CASSLRATSGSYNEQFF. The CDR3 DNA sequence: TGCGCCAGCAGCTTGAGGGCGACTAGTGGATCCTACAATGAGCAGTTCTTC.

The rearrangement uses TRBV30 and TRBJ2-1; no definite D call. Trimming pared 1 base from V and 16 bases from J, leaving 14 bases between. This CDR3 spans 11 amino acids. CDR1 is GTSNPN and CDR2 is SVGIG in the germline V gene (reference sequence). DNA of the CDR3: TGTGCCTGGAGTGAGACTGCAGTAAGATTCTTC. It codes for CAWSETAVRFF.

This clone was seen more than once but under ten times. CDR3 sequence (DNA): TGTGCCAGCTCACCGGGACTGATTAATGAAAAACTGTTTTTT. Protein: CASSPGLINEKLFF. The chain links TRBV18 to TRBJ1-4; tentative D call: TRBD1 (5 bases). Trimming removed 3 bases at V and 4 bases at J, with 9 bases between. CDR1 and CDR2 from the germline V gene are KGHSH and LQKENI. The CDR3 spans 14 residues.

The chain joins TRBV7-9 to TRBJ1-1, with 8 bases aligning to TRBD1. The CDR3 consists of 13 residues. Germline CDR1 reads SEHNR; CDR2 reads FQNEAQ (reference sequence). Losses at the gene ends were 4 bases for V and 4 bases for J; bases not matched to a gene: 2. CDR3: CASSWTGSTEAFF. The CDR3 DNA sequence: TGTGCCAGCAGCTGGACAGGGTCCACTGAAGCTTTCTTT.

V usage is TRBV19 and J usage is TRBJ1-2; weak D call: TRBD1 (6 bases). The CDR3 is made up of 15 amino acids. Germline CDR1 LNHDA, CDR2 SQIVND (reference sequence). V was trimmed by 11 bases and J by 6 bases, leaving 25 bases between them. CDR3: CASKRGHLMPDGYTF. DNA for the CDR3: TGTGCCTCCAAGCGGGGACACTTAATGCCGGATGGCTACACCTTC.

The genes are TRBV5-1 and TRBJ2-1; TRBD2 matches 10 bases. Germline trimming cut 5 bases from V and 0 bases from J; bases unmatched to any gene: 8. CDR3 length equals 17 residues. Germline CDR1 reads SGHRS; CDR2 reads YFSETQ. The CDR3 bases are TGCGCCAGCAGATATACTAGCGGGACCAGCTCCTACAATGAGCAGTTCTTC. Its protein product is CASRYTSGTSSYNEQFF.

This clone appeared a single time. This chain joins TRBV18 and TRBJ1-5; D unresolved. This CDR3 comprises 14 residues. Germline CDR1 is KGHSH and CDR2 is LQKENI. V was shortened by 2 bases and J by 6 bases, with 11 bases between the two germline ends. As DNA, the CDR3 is TGTGCCAGCTCACCATCCGGCGGGAGTCAGCCCCAGCATTTT. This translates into CASSPSGGSQPQHF.

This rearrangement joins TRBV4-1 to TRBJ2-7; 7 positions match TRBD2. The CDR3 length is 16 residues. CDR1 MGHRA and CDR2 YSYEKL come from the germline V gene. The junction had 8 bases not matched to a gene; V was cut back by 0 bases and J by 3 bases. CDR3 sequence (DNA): TGCGCCAGCAGCCAAGATCTGTCCGGGACTAACTACGAGCAGTACTTC. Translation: CASSQDLSGTNYEQYF.

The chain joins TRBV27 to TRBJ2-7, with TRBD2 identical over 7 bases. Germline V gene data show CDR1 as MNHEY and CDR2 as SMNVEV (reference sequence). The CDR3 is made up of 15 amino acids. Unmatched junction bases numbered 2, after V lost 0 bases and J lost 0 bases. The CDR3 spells CASSLSGGSSYEQYF. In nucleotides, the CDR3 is TGTGCCAGCAGTTTATCGGGGGGGAGCTCCTACGAGCAGTACTTC.

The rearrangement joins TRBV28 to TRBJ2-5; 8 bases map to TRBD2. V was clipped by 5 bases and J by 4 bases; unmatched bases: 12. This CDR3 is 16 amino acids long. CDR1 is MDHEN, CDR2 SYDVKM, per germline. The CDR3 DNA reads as TGTGCCAGCAGTAACCGGGGACTAGGGGTCCGAGAGACCCAGTACTTC. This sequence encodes CASSNRGLGVRETQYF.

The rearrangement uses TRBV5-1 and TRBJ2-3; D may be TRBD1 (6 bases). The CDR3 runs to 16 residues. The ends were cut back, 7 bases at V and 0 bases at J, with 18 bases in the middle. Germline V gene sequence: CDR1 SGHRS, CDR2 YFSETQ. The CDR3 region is CASRLQTGLSTDTQYF. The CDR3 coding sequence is TGCGCCAGCCGACTACAAACAGGGTTAAGCACAGATACGCAGTATTTT.

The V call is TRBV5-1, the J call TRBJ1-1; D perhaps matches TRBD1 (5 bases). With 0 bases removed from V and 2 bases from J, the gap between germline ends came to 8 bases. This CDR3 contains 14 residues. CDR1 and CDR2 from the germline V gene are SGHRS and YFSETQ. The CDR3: CASSLEGVNTEAFF. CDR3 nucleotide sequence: TGCGCCAGCAGCTTGGAAGGGGTTAACACTGAAGCTTTCTTT. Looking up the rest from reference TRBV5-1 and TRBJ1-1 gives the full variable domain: KAGVTQTPRYLIKTRGQQVTLSCSPISGHRSVSWYQQTPGQGLQFLFEYFSETQRNKGNFPGRFSGRQFSNSRSEMNVSTLELGDSALYLCASSLEGVNTEAFFGQGTRLTVV.

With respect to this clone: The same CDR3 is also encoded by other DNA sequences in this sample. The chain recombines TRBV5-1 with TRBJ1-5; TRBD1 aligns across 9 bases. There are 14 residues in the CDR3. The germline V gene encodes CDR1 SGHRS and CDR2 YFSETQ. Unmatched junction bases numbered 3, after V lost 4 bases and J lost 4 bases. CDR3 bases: TGCGCCAGCAGCGCGGGACAGGGTAATCAGCCCCAGCATTTT. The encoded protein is CASSAGQGNQPQHF.

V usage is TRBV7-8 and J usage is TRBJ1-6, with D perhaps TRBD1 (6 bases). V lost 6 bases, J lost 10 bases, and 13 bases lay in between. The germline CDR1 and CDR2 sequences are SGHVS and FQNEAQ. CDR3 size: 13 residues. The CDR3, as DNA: TGTGCCAGCAGACCCGAACAGGGCTCACCCCTCCACTTT. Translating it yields CASRPEQGSPLHF.

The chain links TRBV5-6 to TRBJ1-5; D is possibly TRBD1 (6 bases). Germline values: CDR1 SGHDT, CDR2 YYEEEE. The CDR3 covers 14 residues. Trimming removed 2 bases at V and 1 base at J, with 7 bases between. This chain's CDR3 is CASSFGQSNQPQHF. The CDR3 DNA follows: TGTGCCAGCAGCTTCGGACAGAGCAATCAGCCCCAGCATTTT.

The CDR3, as DNA: TGTGCCAGCAGTTTTCGAGTAAACACTGAAGCTTTCTTT. Protein product: CASSFRVNTEAFF. The chain is built from TRBV28 and TRBJ1-1, with D unresolved. The length of the CDR3 is 13 residues. Trimming left V 3 bases short and J 2 bases short, with 7 bases between. Germline lookup yields CDR1 MDHEN and CDR2 SYDVKM.

This chain's CDR3 is CASRLAGSTDTQYF. The DNA of the CDR3 is TGTGCCAGCAGACTAGCGGGGAGCACAGATACGCAGTATTTT. This sequence joins TRBV2 and TRBJ2-3, with 10 bases matching TRBD2. CDR1 is SNHLY and CDR2 is FYNNEI in the germline V gene. The CDR3 is made up of 14 amino acids. V gave up 6 bases and J gave up 0 bases; unmatched junction bases: 0.